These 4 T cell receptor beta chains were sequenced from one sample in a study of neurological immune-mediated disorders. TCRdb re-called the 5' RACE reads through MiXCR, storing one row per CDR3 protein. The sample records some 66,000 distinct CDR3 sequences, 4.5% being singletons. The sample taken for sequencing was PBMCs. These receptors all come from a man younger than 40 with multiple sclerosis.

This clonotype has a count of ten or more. DNA of the CDR3: TGCAGTGCTAGGGCCCGGCAGGGAGTCAATGAAAAACTGTTTTTT. This translates into CSARARQGVNEKLFF. V usage is TRBV20-1 and J usage is TRBJ1-4; perhaps TRBD1 as D (5 bases). The V end lost 3 bases, the J end lost 5 bases, and 16 bases lay between the germline ends. CDR1 is DFQATT, CDR2 SNEGSKA, per germline (reference sequence). The CDR3 covers 15 residues.

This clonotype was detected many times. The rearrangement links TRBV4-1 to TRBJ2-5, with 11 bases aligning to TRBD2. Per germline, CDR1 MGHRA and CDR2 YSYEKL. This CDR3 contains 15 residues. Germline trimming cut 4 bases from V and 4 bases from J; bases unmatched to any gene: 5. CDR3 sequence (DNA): TGCGCCAGCAGCCGACGGACTAGCGGGCGAGAGACCCAGTACTTC. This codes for CASSRRTSGRETQYF.

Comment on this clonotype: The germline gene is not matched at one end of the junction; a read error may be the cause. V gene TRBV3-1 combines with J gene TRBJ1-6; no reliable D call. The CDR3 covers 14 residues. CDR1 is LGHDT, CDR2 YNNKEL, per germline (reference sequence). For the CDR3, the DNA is TGTGCCAGCAGCGAAACCGGACGGAATTCACCCCTCAACTTT. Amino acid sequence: CASSETGRNSPLNF.

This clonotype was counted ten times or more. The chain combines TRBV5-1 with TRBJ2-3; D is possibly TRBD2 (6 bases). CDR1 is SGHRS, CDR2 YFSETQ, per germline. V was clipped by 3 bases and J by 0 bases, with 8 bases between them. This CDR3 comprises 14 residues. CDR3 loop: CASSSGESTDTQYF. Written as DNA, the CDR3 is TGCGCCAGCAGCTCGGGGGAGAGCACAGATACGCAGTATTTT.